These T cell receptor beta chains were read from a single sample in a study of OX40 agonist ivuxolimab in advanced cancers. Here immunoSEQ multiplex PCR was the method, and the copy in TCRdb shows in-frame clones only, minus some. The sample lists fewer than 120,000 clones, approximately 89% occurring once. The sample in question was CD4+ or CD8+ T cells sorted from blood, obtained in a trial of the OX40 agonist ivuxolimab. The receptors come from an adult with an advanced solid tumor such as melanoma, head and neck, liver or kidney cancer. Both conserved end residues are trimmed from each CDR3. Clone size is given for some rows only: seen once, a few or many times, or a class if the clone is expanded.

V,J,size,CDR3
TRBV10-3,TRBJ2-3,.,AISGASGTLTDTQY
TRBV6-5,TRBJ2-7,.,ASQWGRGRSYEQY
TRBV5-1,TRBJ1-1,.,ASTTNRQGAGEAF
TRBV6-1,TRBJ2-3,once,ASSAVASGGDTQY
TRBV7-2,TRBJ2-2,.,ASSFGGTSGRRELF
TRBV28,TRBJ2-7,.,ASSPPKESGRTHLPHEQY
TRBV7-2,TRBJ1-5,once,ASSLDGPSPQH
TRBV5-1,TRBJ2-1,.,ASSLGAPGQGRDEQF
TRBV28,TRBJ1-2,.,ASSSGGLKNYGYT
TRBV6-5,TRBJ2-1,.,ASRNLAGVYNEQF
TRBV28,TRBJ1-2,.,ASSSIRQGLRGYT
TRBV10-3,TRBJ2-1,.,AIRPLADNEQF
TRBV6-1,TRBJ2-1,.,ASSQVGQGAVEQF
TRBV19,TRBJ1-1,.,ASMRFLNTEAF
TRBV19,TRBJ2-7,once,ASSRVLTGGSYEQY
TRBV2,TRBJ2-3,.,ASNQGIDTQY
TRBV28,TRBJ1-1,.,ASSSSYGVATEAF
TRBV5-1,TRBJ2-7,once,ASSNDWLEQY
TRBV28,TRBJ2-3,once,ASSFGQGATDTQY
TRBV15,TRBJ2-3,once,ATSRGDRQLSTDTQY
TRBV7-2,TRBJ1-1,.,ASSLDYREAF
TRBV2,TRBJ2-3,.,ASSQAGPGQGYSDTQY
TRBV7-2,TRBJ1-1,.,ATGQVIDTEAF
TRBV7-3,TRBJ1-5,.,ASSPRAGPLAYSNQPQH
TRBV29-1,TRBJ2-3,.,SGRTGVVSDTQY
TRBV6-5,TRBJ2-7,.,ASSYGGGAFDEQY
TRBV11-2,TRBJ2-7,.,ASSLRAGPYEQY
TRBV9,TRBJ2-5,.,ASSVTPPGTPGGTQY
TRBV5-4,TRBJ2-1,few,ASSPGRTAPGEQF
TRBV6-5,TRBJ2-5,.,ASSSLTGTETQY
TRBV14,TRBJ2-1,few,ASSLYSSYNEQF
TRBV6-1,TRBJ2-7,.,ASRDSYYEQY
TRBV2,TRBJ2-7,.,ASRARGSSYEQY
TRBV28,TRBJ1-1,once,ASSPTDTTEAF